This TCR beta chain was captured in a study of cytomegalovirus exposure and HLA in healthy donors. Study-wide points: Later analysis associated a missense DCLRE1C variant with TCR beta V- and J-gene trimming.

The V segment lost 5 bases and the J segment 3 bases; nucleotides outside the gene matches: 3. This CDR3 region has 14 residues. Germline V gene lookup returns CDR1 SEHNR and CDR2 FQNEAQ (reference sequence). The PCR ran on 60 Vbeta and 13 Jbeta primers. This table comes from immunoSEQ multiplex PCR, and its TCRdb copy is limited to in-frame clones, with some not included. The sample carries 150,000 to 200,000 clones, about 72% recorded once. Nobody recorded the CMV serostatus of this donor. In the case of this clone: Its antigen is undetermined.

The sequence was obtained from a human donor in good health. The sequenced sample was PBMCs. V usage is TRBV7-9 and J usage is TRBJ1-2; 10 nucleotides align to TRBD1. CDR3 DNA: TGTGCCAGCAGCCCGGGACAGGGGCACTATGGCTACACCTTC. Translating gives CASSPGQGHYGYTF.